This TCR beta chain was identified in a study of OX40 agonist ivuxolimab in advanced cancers. Background on the study: Patients were treated with intravenous ivuxolimab, dosed at 0.01 to 10 mg/kg and infused every 2 weeks. Study-level results: In the 0.1-3.0 mg/kg groups, partial responders showed among the lowest expansion. At doses 0.1 to 3.0 mg/kg, CD4+ and CD8+ clones expanded. Relative to CD4+, CD8+ T cells held more expanded clones on average.

V lost 0 bases to trimming and J lost 8 bases, with 19 bases between them. The germline gives CDR1 SGHDN, CDR2 FVKESK. This CDR3 is built from 16 residues. TCRdb's copy holds only in-frame clones and misses some; the assay was immunoSEQ multiplex PCR. The table has roughly 70,000 clones, around 90% seen once. A remark on this clone: Its antigen is not identified.

The sample here was CD4+ or CD8+ T cells sorted from blood, taken in a trial of the OX40 agonist ivuxolimab. The chain recombines TRBV14 with TRBJ1-2; weak D call: TRBD1 (5 bases). The TCR originated in an adult with an advanced solid tumor such as melanoma, head and neck, liver or kidney cancer. The CDR3 loop is CASSQDWAGLLEGYTF. CDR3 in DNA: TGTGCCAGCAGCCAAGATTGGGCAGGGTTGTTGGAGGGCTACACCTTC.